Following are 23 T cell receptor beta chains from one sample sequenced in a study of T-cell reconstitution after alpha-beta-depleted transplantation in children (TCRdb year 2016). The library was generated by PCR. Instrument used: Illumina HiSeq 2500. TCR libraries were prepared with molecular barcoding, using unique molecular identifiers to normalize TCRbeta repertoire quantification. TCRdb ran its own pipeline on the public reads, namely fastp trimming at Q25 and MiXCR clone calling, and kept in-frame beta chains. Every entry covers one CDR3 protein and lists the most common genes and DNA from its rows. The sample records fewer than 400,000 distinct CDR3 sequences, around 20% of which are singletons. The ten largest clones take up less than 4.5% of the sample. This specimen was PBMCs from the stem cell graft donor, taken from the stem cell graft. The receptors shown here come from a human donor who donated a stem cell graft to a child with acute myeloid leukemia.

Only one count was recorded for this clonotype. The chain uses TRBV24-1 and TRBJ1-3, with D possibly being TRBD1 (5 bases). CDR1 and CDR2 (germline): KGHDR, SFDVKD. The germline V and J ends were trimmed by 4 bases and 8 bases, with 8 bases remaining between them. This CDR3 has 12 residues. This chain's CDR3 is CATSDRDDTIYF. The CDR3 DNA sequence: TGTGCCACCAGTGACAGGGACGACACCATATATTTT.

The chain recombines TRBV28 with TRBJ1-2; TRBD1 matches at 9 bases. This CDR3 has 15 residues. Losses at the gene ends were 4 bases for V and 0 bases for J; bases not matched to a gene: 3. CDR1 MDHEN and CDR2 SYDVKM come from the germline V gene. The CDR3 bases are TGTGCCAGCAGTTCCGGGACAGGGCCTAACTATGGCTACACCTTC. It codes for CASSSGTGPNYGYTF.

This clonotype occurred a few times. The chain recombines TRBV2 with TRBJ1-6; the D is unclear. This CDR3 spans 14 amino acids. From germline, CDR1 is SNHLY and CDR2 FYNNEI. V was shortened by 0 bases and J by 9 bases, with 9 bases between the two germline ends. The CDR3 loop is CASSEAVGGSPLHF. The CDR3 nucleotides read TGTGCCAGCAGTGAAGCGGTCGGAGGTTCACCCCTCCACTTT. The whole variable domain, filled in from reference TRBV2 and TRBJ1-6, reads EPEVTQTPSHQVTQMGQEVILRCVPISNHLYFYWYRQILGQKVEFLVSFYNNEISEKSEIFDDQFSVERPDGSNFTLKIRSTKLEDSAMYFCASSEAVGGSPLHFGNGTRLTVT.

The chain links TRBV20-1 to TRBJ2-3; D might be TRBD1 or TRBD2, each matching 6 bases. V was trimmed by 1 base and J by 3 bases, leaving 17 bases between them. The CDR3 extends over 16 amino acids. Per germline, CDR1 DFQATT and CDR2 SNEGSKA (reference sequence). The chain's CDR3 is CSARAPREGGTDTQYF. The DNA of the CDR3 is TGCAGTGCTAGAGCGCCCCGGGAAGGGGGGACAGATACGCAGTATTTT.

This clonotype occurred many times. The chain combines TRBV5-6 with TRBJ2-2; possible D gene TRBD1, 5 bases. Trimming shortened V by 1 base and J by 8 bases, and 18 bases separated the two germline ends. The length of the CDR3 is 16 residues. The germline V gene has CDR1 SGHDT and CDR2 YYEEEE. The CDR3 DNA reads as TGTGCCAGCAGCTTGTACGCGACAGCCGAAACGGGGGAGCTGTTTTTT. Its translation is CASSLYATAETGELFF. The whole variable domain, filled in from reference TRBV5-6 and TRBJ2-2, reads DAGVTQSPTHLIKTRGQQVTLRCSPKSGHDTVSWYQQALGQGPQFIFQYYEEEERQRGNFPDRFSGHQFPNYSSELNVNALLLGDSALYLCASSLYATAETGELFFGEGSRLTVL.

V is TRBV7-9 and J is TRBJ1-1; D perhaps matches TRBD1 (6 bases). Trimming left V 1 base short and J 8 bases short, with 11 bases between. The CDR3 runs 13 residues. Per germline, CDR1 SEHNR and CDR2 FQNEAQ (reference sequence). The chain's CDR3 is CASSLVTGTEAFF. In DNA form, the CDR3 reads TGTGCCAGCAGCTTAGTTACCGGGACAGAAGCTTTCTTT.

The CDR3 loop is CASSLEGGRRPYEQYF. CDR3 DNA: TGTGCCAGCAGCTTAGAGGGGGGAAGGAGGCCCTACGAGCAGTACTTC. V and J are TRBV7-2 and TRBJ2-7; D is perhaps TRBD1 or TRBD2 (6 bases each). The CDR3 runs to 16 residues. Per the germline V gene, CDR1 is SGHTA and CDR2 is FQGNSA. Trimming removed 1 base at V and 2 bases at J, with 15 bases between.

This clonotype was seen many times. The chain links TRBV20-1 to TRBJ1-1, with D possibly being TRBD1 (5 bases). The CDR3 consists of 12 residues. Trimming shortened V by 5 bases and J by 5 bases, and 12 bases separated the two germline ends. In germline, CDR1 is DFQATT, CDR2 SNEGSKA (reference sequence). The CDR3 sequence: CSAHQGSTEAFF. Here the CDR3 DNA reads TGCAGTGCTCACCAGGGAAGTACTGAAGCTTTCTTT.

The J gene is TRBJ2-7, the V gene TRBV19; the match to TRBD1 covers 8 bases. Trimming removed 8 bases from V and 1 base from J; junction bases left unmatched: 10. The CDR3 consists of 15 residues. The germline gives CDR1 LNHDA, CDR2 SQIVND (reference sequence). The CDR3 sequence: CASGSRTGKSYEQYF. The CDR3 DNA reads TGTGCCAGTGGATCCCGGACAGGGAAATCCTACGAGCAGTACTTC.

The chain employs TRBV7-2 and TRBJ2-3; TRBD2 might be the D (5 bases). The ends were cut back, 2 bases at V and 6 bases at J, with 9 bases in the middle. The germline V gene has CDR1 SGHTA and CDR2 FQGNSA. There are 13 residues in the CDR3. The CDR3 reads CASSLYGGDTQYF. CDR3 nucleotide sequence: TGTGCCAGCAGCTTATACGGAGGCGATACGCAGTATTTT.

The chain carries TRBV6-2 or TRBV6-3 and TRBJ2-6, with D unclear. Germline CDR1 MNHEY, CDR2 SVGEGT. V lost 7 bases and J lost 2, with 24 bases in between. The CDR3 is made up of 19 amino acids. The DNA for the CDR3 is TGTGCCAGCACCCCCGCAGTATGGCAGAAGCATGCTGGGGCCAACGTCCTGACTTTC. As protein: CASTPAVWQKHAGANVLTF.

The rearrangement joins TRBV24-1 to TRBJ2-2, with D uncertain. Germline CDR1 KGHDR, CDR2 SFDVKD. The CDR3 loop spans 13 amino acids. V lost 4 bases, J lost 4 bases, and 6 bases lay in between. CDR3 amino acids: CATSEEFTGELFF. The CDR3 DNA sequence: TGTGCCACCAGTGAGGAGTTCACCGGGGAGCTGTTTTTT.

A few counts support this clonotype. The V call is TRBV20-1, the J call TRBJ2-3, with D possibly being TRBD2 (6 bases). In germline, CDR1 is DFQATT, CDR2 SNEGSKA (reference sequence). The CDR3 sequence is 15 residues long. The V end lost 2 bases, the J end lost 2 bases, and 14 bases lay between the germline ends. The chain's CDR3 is CSARLLATITDTQYF. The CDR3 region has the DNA TGCAGTGCTAGACTTCTAGCGACCATCACAGATACGCAGTATTTT.

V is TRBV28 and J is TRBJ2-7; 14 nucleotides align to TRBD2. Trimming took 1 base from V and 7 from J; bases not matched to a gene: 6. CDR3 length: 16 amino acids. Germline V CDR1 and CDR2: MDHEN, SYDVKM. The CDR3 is CASSLFRLAGGEEQYF. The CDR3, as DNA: TGTGCCAGCAGTTTATTTAGACTAGCGGGAGGGGAAGAGCAGTACTTC.

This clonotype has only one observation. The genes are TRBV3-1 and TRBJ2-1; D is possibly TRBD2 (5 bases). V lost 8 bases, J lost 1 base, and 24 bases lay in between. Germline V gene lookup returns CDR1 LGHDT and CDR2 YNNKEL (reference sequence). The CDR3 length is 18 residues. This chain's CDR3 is CASCLRAGSRLSYNEQFF. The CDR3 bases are TGTGCCAGCTGTTTGAGGGCCGGCAGCAGGCTATCCTACAATGAGCAGTTCTTC.

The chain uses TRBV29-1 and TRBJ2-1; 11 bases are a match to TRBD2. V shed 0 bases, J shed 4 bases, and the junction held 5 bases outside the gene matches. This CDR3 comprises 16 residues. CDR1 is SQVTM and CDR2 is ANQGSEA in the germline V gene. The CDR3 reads CSVEDPTSGTYNEQFF. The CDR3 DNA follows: TGCAGCGTTGAAGATCCGACTAGCGGGACTTACAATGAGCAGTTCTTC.

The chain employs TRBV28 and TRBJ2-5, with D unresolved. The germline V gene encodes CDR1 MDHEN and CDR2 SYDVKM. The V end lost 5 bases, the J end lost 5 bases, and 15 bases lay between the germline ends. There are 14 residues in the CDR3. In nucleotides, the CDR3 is TGTGCCAGCAGTCCTACCGGGCATGGGGAGACCCAGTACTTC. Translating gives CASSPTGHGETQYF.

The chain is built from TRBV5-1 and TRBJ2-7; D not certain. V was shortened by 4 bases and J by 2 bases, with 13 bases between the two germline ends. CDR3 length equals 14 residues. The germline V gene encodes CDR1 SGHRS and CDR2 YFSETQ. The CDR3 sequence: CASSGGNIPYEQYF. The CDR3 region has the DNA TGCGCCAGCAGCGGCGGTAACATCCCCTACGAGCAGTACTTC. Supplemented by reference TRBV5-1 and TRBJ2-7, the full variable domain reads KAGVTQTPRYLIKTRGQQVTLSCSPISGHRSVSWYQQTPGQGLQFLFEYFSETQRNKGNFPGRFSGRQFSNSRSEMNVSTLELGDSALYLCASSGGNIPYEQYFGPGTRLTVT.

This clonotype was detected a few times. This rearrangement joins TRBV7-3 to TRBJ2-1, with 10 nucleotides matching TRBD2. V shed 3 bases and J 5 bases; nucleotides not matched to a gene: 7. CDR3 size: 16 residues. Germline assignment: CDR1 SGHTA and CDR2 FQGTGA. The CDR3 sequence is CASSLGLAGVHNEQFF. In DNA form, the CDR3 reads TGTGCCAGCAGCTTGGGGCTAGCGGGAGTGCACAATGAGCAGTTCTTC.

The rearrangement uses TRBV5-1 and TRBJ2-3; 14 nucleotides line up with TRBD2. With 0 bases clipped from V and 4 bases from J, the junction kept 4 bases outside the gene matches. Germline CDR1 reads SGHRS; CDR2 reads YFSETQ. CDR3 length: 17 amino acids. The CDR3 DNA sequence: TGCGCCAGCAGCTTGGATTCGACTAGCGGGAGGGCAGATACGCAGTATTTT. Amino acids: CASSLDSTSGRADTQYF. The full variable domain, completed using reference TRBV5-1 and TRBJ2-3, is KAGVTQTPRYLIKTRGQQVTLSCSPISGHRSVSWYQQTPGQGLQFLFEYFSETQRNKGNFPGRFSGRQFSNSRSEMNVSTLELGDSALYLCASSLDSTSGRADTQYFGPGTRLTVL.

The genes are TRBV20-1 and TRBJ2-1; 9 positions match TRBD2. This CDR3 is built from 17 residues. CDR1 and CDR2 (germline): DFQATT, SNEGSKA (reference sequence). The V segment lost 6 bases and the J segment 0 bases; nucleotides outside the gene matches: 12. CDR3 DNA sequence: TGCAGTGCCCCGGGGGGGCGGGAGGGGAGCTCCTACAATGAGCAGTTCTTC. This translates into CSAPGGREGSSYNEQFF.

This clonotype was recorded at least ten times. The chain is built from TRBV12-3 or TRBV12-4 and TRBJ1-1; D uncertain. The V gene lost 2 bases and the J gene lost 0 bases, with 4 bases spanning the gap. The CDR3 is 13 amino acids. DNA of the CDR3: TGTGCCAGCAGTTTAAGGGTGAACACTGAAGCTTTCTTT. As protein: CASSLRVNTEAFF.

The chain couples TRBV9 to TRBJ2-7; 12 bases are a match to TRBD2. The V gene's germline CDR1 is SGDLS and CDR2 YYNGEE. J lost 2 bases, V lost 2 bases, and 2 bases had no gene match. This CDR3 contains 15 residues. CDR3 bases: TGTGCCAGCAGCGTGGGACTAGCGGGTCCCTACGAGCAGTACTTC. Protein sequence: CASSVGLAGPYEQYF. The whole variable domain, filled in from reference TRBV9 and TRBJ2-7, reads DSGVTQTPKHLITATGQRVTLRCSPRSGDLSVYWYQQSLDQGLQFLIQYYNGEERAKGNILERFSAQQFPDLHSELNLSSLELGDSALYFCASSVGLAGPYEQYFGPGTRLTVT.